The 20 T cell receptor beta chains below come from one sample, sequenced in a study of blood T cell repertoires in COVID-19. Method: immunoSEQ multiplex PCR; TCRdb's copy keeps in-frame clones and lacks some. The table records roughly 220,000 clones, around 91% of them present only once. Sequencing was carried out using PBMCs or T cells enriched from blood (not recorded which). These receptors were taken from a woman aged 18-30 years in a cohort exposed to, infected with or recovered from COVID-19 (not recorded which).

The gene calls are TRBV5-4 and TRBJ2-7, with TRBD2 identical over 8 bases. The CDR3 is 15 amino acids. Germline loops: CDR1 SGHNT, CDR2 YYREEE (reference sequence). V gave up 4 bases and J gave up 4 bases; unmatched junction bases: 10. CDR3 sequence: CASSTTGGLRYEQYF. For the CDR3, the DNA is TGTGCCAGCAGCACCACGGGGGGGCTAAGATACGAGCAGTACTTC.

The chain links TRBV3-1 (or the pseudogene TRBV3-2) to TRBJ2-1, with TRBD2 identical over 9 bases. The V segment lost 0 bases and the J segment 5 bases; nucleotides outside the gene matches: 5. Looked up from germline, CDR1 is LGHDT and CDR2 is YNNKEL (reference sequence). The CDR3 is 16 residues long. The CDR3 sequence is CASSQDASGMNNEQFF. Here the CDR3 DNA reads TGTGCCAGCAGCCAAGATGCTAGCGGGATGAACAATGAGCAGTTCTTC.

As concerns this clone: Other DNA sequences in this sample translate to the same CDR3. The chain is built from TRBV9 and TRBJ2-7; 11 nucleotides match TRBD1. The V gene's germline CDR1 is SGDLS and CDR2 YYNGEE. The CDR3 sequence is 14 residues long. V lost 2 bases and J lost 7; bases outside the gene matches: 5. The CDR3 DNA reads as TGTGCCAGCAGCGTTGGACAGGGGGCGCGGGAGCAGTACTTC. Translation gives CASSVGQGAREQYF.

The chain carries TRBV4-1 and TRBJ1-2; D ambiguous. The CDR3 length is 15 residues. Deletions cut 0 bases from V and 0 bases from J, with 8 bases between. Germline CDR1 and CDR2: MGHRA and YSYEKL. This chain's CDR3 is CASSQDDITNYGYTF. The DNA for the CDR3 is TGCGCCAGCAGCCAAGATGACATAACTAACTATGGCTACACCTTC.

The V and J genes are TRBV3-1 (or the pseudogene TRBV3-2) and TRBJ2-5; D may be TRBD2 (6 bases). This CDR3 spans 13 amino acids. Germline V lookup: CDR1 LGHDT, CDR2 YNNKEL (reference sequence). V lost 4 bases and J lost 2, with 8 bases in between. CDR3: CASSRDFQETQYF. CDR3 in DNA: TGTGCCAGCAGCCGGGACTTTCAAGAGACCCAGTACTTC.

The count of this clone is one. The chain recombines TRBV7-9 with TRBJ1-5; D might be TRBD1 (6 bases). In germline, CDR1 is SEHNR, CDR2 FQNEAQ (reference sequence). This CDR3 has 15 residues. Trimming took 1 base from V and 4 from J, leaving 11 bases between them. This CDR3 reads CASSLGGPENQPQHF. CDR3 in DNA: TGTGCCAGCAGCTTAGGGGGGCCAGAAAATCAGCCCCAGCATTTT. The full variable domain, completed using reference TRBV7-9 and TRBJ1-5, is DTGVSQNPRHKITKRGQNVTFRCDPISEHNRLYWYRQTLGQGPEFLTYFQNEAQLEKSRLLSDRFSAERPKGSFSTLEIQRTEQGDSAMYLCASSLGGPENQPQHFGDGTRLSIL.

The rearrangement joins TRBV19 to TRBJ1-1; TRBD1 aligns across 12 bases. Unmatched junction bases numbered 5, after V lost 4 bases and J lost 5 bases. Germline lookup yields CDR1 LNHDA and CDR2 SQIVND (reference sequence). This CDR3 has 15 residues. The CDR3 region is CASSRDRGLGTEAFF. CDR3 nucleotide sequence: TGTGCCAGTAGTAGGGACAGGGGGCTGGGGACTGAAGCTTTCTTT.

J is TRBJ1-2 and V is TRBV7-9, with TRBD1 matching over 10 bases. Germline V gives CDR1 SEHNR, CDR2 FQNEAQ (reference sequence). The ends lost 5 bases at V and 6 bases at J; junction bases unmatched: 15. The CDR3 contains 17 residues. The chain's CDR3 is CASSNTDRGILADGYTF. The DNA for the CDR3 is TGTGCCAGCAGCAACACGGACAGGGGGATTCTCGCAGATGGCTACACCTTC.

The chain couples TRBV2 to TRBJ1-6; TRBD1 aligns across 12 bases. This CDR3 spans 17 amino acids. Germline loops: CDR1 SNHLY, CDR2 FYNNEI. Unmatched junction bases numbered 3, after V lost 6 bases and J lost 0 bases. CDR3 sequence (DNA): TGTGCCAGCAGAACGGGACAGGGGGCCTCCTATAATTCACCCCTCCACTTT. Its protein product is CASRTGQGASYNSPLHF. The full variable domain, rest sourced from reference TRBV2 and TRBJ1-6, is EPEVTQTPSHQVTQMGQEVILRCVPISNHLYFYWYRQILGQKVEFLVSFYNNEISEKSEIFDDQFSVERPDGSNFTLKIRSTKLEDSAMYFCASRTGQGASYNSPLHFGNGTRLTVT.

This clone was found once. The chain combines TRBV10-3 with TRBJ2-5; no definite D call. V was pared by 0 bases and J by 5 bases, with 10 bases between. CDR1 and CDR2 (germline): ENHRY, SYGVKD. The CDR3 has 14 residues. The CDR3 DNA is TGTGCCATCAGTGAGTCTGCTAGGAGTGAGACCCAGTACTTC. It encodes CAISESARSETQYF.

CDR3 loop: CASSLDLGLNTEAFF. The CDR3 bases are TGTGCCAGCAGCTTAGATCTAGGATTGAACACTGAAGCTTTCTTT. The V and J genes are TRBV11-3 and TRBJ1-1, with D unclear. Trimming stripped 0 bases from V and 0 bases from J, with 8 bases between. The CDR3 spans 15 residues. The germline gives CDR1 SGHNT, CDR2 YENEEA.

The V call is TRBV5-4, the J call TRBJ2-2; 7 nucleotides line up with TRBD2. From germline, CDR1 is SGHNT and CDR2 YYREEE (reference sequence). The junction had 3 bases not matched to a gene; V was cut back by 0 bases and J by 4 bases. The CDR3 length is 15 residues. This CDR3 is CASSLAASGTGELFF. Written as DNA, the CDR3 is TGTGCCAGCAGCTTGGCTGCTAGCGGCACCGGGGAGCTGTTTTTT.

The chain has TRBV18 and TRBJ2-3, with 11 positions matching TRBD2. The germline V gene encodes CDR1 KGHSH and CDR2 LQKENI. The V gene end was trimmed by 1 base and the J gene end by 6 bases; junction bases not matched to a gene: 3. The CDR3 totals 15 residues. CDR3 sequence: CASSPRPSGGDTQYF. CDR3 bases: TGTGCCAGCTCACCACGGCCTAGCGGGGGGGATACGCAGTATTTT.

The DNA for the CDR3 is TGTGCCAGCAGCCCCGGGGGCAATCAGCCCCAGCATTTT. It translates to CASSPGGNQPQHF. The chain recombines TRBV12-3 or TRBV12-4 with TRBJ1-5; D is uncertain. The CDR3 runs to 13 residues. Trimming pared 6 bases from V and 2 bases from J, leaving 8 bases between.

J is TRBJ1-5 and V is TRBV5-6; no firm D call. This CDR3 spans 15 amino acids. The germline V gene encodes CDR1 SGHDT and CDR2 YYEEEE. V lost 0 bases, J lost 6 bases, and 13 bases lay in between. The CDR3 is CASSLGHTTGQPQHF. CDR3 coding DNA: TGTGCCAGCAGCTTGGGACATACGACCGGTCAGCCCCAGCATTTT.

This chain links TRBV5-1 with TRBJ2-5; 13 bases are shared with TRBD2. The CDR3 runs 18 residues. Trimming took 4 bases from V and 2 from J; bases not matched to a gene: 11. Germline assignment: CDR1 SGHRS and CDR2 YFSETQ. The CDR3 sequence: CASSTGTSGTWVQETQYF. For the CDR3, the DNA is TGCGCCAGCAGCACCGGGACTAGCGGGACCTGGGTACAAGAGACCCAGTACTTC.

The chain uses TRBV18 and TRBJ2-7; the match to TRBD1 covers 12 bases. The CDR3 is made up of 15 amino acids. The germline V gene has CDR1 KGHSH and CDR2 LQKENI. V gave up 2 bases and J gave up 7 bases; unmatched junction bases: 6. CDR3 residues: CASSPSGQGAEEQYF. CDR3 nucleotides: TGTGCCAGCTCACCATCGGGACAGGGGGCAGAAGAGCAGTACTTC.

This clone appeared once. The chain carries TRBV9 and TRBJ2-3, with 8 positions matching TRBD1. Germline V gene data show CDR1 as SGDLS and CDR2 as YYNGEE. The CDR3 runs 17 residues. V lost 6 bases and J lost 2; bases outside the gene matches: 14. The CDR3 loop reads CASNPPGQGLDTDTQYF. For the CDR3, the DNA is TGTGCCAGCAACCCCCCAGGACAGGGCCTGGACACAGATACGCAGTATTTT.

This chain links TRBV19 with TRBJ2-3; 7 nucleotides align to TRBD2. J gave up 1 base and V 3 bases, and 10 bases lay outside the gene matches. From germline, CDR1 is LNHDA and CDR2 SQIVND (reference sequence). CDR3 size: 17 residues. The CDR3 is CASSIGWAGVRTDTQYF. The CDR3 DNA follows: TGTGCCAGTAGTATCGGTTGGGCGGGGGTCCGCACAGATACGCAGTATTTT.

The chain has TRBV4-1 and TRBJ2-2, with 14 bases matching TRBD2. The germline V gene encodes CDR1 MGHRA and CDR2 YSYEKL. V gave up 1 base and J gave up 4 bases; unmatched junction bases: 11. The CDR3 contains 20 residues. The CDR3 region has the DNA TGCGCCAGCAGCCAAGGATGGACTAGCGGGGGGATCTCGAGCACCGGGGAGCTGTTTTTT. It codes for CASSQGWTSGGISSTGELFF.